This record covers a single TCR beta chain. Its matching antigen is unknown. The sample originates from a study of T cell repertoires in cytomegalovirus infection. Study results and caveats: HLA-C-restricted CMV clonotypes gave the most frequent clonotype in two of eight donors.

Germline assignment: CDR1 WNHNN and CDR2 SYGVQD (reference sequence). The V gene end was trimmed by 2 bases and the J gene end by 7 bases; junction bases not matched to a gene: 5. This CDR3 has 15 residues. TCRdb used MiXCR to reprocess the reads, holding one entry per CDR3 protein. Of 450,000 to 550,000 distinct CDR3 sequences in the sample, about 44% were seen once. This specimen consisted of cultured PBMCs, obtained from culture after CMV antigen stimulation. The TCR comes from a human donor in good health (CMV status not recorded). Some clones in this sample may be carry-over from other donors' samples. J is TRBJ2-1 and V is TRBV10-1; 10 bases are shared with TRBD2. The CDR3 reads CASSEASGSFNEQFF. The CDR3 nucleotides are TGCGCCAGCAGTGAGGCTAGCGGGAGTTTTAATGAGCAGTTCTTC.